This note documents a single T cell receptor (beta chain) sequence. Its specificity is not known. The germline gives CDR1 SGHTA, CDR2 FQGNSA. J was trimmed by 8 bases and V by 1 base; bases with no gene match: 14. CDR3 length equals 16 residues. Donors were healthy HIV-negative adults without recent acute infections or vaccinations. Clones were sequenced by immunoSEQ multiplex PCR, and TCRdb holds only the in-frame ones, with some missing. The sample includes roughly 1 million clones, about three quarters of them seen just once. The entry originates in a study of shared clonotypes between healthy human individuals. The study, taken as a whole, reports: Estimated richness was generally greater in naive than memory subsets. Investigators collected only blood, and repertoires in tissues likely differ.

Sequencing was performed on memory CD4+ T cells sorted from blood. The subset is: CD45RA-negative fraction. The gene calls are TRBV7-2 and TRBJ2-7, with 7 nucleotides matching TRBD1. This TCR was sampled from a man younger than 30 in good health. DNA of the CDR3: TGTGCCAGCAGCTTAGGGCCACAGATGGACAGGCAAAAGCAGTACTTC. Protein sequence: CASSLGPQMDRQKQYF.